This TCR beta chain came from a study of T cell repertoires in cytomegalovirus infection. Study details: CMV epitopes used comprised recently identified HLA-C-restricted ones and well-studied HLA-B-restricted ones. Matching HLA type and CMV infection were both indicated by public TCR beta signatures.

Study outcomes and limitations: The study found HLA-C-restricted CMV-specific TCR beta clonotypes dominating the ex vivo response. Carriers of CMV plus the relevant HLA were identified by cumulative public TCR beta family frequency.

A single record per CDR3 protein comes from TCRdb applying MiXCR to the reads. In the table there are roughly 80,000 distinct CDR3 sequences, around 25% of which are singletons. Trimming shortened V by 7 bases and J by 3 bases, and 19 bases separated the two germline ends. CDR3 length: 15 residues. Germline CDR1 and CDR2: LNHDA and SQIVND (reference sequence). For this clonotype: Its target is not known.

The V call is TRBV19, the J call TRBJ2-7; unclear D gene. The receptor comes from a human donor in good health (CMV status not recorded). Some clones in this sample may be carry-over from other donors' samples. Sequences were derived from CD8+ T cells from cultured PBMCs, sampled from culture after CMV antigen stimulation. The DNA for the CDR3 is TGTGCCAGTACCCCCGCCCTAAGGCCCCTCTACGAGCAGTACTTC. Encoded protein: CASTPALRPLYEQYF.